This TCR beta chain emerged from a study of blood T cell repertoires in COVID-19. Study summary: The study drew acute and convalescent COVID-19 samples from the United States, Italy and Spain.

The CDR3 runs 11 residues. V gave up 4 bases and J gave up 13 bases, with 14 bases separating them. From germline, CDR1 is KGHSH and CDR2 LQKENI. Original processing methods: Estimates of nucleated cell counts were drawn from the amplification of reference gene primers. Sequencing used immunoSEQ multiplex PCR; TCRdb keeps in-frame clones, though not all of them. V and J calls and clone size are copied from that table; D and trimming were computed from the DNA. The sample has roughly 90,000 clones, roughly four fifths seen once. The sample taken for sequencing was peripheral blood. V is TRBV18 and J is TRBJ2-7; TRBD1 might be the D (6 bases). The receptor comes from a woman between 70 and 85 years old with acute or convalescent COVID-19. The CDR3 DNA reads as TGTGCCAGCTCACAAGACAGGTCCACCTACTTC. Encoded protein: CASSQDRSTYF. Full variable domain (outside the CDR3, taken from reference TRBV18 and TRBJ2-7): NAGVMQNPRHLVRRRGQEARLRCSPMKGHSHVYWYRQLPEEGLKFMVYLQKENIIDESGMPKERFSAEFPKEGPSILRIQQVVRGDSAAYFCASSQDRSTYFGPGTRLTVT.